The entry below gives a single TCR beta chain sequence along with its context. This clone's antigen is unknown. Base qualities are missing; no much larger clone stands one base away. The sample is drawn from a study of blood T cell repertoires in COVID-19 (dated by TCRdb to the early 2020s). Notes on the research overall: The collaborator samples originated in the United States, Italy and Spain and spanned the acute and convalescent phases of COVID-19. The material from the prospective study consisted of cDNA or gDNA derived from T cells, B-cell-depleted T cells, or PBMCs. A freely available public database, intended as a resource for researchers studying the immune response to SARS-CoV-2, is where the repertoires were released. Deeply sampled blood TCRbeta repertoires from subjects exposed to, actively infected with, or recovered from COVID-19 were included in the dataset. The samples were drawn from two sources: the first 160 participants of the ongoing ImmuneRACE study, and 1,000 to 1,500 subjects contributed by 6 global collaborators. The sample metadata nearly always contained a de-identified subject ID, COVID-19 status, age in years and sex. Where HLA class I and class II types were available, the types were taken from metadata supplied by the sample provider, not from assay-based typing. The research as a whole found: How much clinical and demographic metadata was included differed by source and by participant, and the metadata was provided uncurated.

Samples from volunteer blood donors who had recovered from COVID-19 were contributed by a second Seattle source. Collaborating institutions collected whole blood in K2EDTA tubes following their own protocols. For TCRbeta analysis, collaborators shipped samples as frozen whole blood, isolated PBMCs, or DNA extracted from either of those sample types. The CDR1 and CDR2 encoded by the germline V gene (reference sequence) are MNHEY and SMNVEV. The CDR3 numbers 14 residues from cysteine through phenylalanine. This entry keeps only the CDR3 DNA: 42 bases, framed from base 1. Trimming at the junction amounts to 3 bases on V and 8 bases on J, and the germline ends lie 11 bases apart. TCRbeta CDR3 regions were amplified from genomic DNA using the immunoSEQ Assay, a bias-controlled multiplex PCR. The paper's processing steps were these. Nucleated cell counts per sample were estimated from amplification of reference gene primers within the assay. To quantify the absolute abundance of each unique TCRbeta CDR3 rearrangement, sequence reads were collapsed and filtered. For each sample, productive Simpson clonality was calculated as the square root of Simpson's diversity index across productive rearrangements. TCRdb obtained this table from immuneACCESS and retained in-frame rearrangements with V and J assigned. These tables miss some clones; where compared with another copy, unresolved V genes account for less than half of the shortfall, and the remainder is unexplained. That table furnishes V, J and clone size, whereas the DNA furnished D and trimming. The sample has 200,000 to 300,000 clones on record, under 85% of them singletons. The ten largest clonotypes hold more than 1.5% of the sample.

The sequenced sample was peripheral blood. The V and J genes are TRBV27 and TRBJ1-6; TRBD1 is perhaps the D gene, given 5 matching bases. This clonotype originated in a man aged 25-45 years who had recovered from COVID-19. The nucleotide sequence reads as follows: TGTGCCAGCAGTTTCTGGCAGGGCGATTCACCCCTCCACTTT. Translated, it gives CASSFWQGDSPLHF.